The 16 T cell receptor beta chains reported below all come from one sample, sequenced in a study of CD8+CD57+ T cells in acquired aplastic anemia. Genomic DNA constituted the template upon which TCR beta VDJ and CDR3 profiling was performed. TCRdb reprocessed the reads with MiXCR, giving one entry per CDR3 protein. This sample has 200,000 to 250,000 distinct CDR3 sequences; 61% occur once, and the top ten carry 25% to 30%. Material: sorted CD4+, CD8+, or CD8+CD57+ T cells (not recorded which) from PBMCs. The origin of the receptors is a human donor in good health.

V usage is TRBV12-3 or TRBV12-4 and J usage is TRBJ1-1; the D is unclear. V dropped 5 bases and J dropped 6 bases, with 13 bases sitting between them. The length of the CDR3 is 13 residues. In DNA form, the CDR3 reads TGTGCCAGCAGTCTAAGGGCCGCCTCTGAAGCTTTCTTT. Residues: CASSLRAASEAFF.

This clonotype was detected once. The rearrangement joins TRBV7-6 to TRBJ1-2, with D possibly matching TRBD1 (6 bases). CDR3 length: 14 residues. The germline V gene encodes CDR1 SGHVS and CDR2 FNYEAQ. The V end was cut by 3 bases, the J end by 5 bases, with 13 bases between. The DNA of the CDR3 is TGTGCCAGCAGCTTGTTCCAGACAGGATATGGCTACACCTTC. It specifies CASSLFQTGYGYTF.

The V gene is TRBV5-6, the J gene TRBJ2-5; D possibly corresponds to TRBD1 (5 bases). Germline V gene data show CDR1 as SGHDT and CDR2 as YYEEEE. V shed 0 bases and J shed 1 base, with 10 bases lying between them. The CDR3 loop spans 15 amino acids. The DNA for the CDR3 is TGTGCCAGCAGCTTGGCTCGTGGGGCCCAAGAGACCCAGTACTTC. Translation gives CASSLARGAQETQYF.

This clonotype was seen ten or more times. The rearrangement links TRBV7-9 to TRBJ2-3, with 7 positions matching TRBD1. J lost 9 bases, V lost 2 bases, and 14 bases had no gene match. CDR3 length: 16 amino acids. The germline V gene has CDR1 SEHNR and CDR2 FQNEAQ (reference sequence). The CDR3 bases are TGTGCCAGCAGCTTAACGTCAGCGAGGGGGCTTCCAACGCAGTATTTT. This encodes CASSLTSARGLPTQYF. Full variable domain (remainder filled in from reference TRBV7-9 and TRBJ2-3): DTGVSQNPRHKITKRGQNVTFRCDPISEHNRLYWYRQTLGQGPEFLTYFQNEAQLEKSRLLSDRFSAERPKGSFSTLEIQRTEQGDSAMYLCASSLTSARGLPTQYFGPGTRLTVL.

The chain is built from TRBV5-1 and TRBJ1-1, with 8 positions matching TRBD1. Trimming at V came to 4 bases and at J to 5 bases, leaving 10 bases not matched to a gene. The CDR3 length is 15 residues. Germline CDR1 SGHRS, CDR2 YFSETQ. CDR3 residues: CASSLLGTGGTEAFF. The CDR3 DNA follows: TGCGCCAGCAGCCTGCTCGGGACAGGAGGGACTGAAGCTTTCTTT.

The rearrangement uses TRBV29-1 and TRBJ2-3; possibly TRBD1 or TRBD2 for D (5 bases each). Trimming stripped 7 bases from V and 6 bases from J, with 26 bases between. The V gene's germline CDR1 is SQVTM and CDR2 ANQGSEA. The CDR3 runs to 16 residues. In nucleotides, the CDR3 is TGCAGCGCCCGCCTCTTTGGGGCCGGGGTTTTTGATACGCAGTATTTT. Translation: CSARLFGAGVFDTQYF.

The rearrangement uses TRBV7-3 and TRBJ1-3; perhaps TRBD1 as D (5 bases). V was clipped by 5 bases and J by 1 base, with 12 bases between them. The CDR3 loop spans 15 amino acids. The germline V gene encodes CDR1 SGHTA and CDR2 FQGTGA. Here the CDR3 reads CASSPGLQSGNTIYF. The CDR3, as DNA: TGTGCCAGCAGCCCGGGACTTCAGTCTGGAAACACCATATATTTT. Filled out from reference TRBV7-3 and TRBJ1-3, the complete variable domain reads GAGVSQTPSNKVTEKGKYVELRCDPISGHTALYWYRQSLGQGPEFLIYFQGTGAADDSGLPNDRFFAVRPEGSVSTLKIQRTERGDSAVYLCASSPGLQSGNTIYFGEGSWLTVV.

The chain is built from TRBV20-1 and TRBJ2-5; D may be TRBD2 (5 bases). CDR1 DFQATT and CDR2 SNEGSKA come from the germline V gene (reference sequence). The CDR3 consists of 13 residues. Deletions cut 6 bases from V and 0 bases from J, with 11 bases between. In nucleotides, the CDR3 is TGCAGTGCGGTCACGGGGTACCAAGAGACCCAGTACTTC. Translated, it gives CSAVTGYQETQYF.

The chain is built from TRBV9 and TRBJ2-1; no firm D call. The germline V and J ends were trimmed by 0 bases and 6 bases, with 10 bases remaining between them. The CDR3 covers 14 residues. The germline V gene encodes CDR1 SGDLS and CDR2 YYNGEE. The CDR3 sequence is CASSVGFRGNEQFF. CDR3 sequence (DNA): TGTGCCAGCAGCGTAGGGTTTAGAGGCAATGAGCAGTTCTTC. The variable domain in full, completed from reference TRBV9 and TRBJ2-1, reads DSGVTQTPKHLITATGQRVTLRCSPRSGDLSVYWYQQSLDQGLQFLIQYYNGEERAKGNILERFSAQQFPDLHSELNLSSLELGDSALYFCASSVGFRGNEQFFGPGTRLTVL.

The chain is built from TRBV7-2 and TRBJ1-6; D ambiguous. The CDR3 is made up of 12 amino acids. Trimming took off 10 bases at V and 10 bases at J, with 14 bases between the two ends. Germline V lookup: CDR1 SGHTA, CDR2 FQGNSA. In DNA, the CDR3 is TGTGCCAACACCCGAGAGGAGTCACCCCTCCACTTT. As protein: CANTREESPLHF.

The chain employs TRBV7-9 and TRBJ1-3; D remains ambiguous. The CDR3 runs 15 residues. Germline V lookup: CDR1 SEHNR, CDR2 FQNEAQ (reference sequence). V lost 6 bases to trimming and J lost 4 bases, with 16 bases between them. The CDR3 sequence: CASSETQTVGNTIYF. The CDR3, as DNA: TGTGCCAGCAGTGAAACACAGACCGTCGGAAACACCATATATTTT.

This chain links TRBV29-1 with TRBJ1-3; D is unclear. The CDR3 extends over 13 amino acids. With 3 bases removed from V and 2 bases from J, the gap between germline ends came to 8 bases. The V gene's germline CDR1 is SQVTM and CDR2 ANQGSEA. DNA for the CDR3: TGCAGCGTTGAGCCCTTGACTGGAAACACCATATATTTT. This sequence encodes CSVEPLTGNTIYF. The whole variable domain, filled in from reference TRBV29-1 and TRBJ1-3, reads SAVISQKPSRDICQRGTSLTIQCQVDSQVTMMFWYRQQPGQSLTLIATANQGSEATYESGFVIDKFPISRPNLTFSTLTVSNMSPEDSSIYLCSVEPLTGNTIYFGEGSWLTVV.

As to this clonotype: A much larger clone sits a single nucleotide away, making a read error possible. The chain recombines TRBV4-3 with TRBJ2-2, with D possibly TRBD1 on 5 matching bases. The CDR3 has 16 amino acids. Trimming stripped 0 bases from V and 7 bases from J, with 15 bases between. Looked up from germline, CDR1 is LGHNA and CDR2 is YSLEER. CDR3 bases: TGCGCCAGCAGCCAAGATCTGGACATGGGGATCGGGGAGCTGTTTTTT. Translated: CASSQDLDMGIGELFF.

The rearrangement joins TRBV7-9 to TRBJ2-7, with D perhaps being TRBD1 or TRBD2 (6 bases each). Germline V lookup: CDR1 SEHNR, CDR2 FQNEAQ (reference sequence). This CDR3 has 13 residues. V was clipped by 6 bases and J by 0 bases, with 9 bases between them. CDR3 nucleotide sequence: TGTGCCAGCAGAGGGGGGAGCTCCTACGAGCAGTACTTC. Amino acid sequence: CASRGGSSYEQYF.

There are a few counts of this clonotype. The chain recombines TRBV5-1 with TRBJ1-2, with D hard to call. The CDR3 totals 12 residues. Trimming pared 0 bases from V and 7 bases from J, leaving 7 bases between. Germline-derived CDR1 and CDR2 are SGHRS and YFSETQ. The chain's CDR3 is CASSLGGRGYTF. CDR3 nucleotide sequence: TGCGCCAGCAGCTTGGGAGGGCGTGGCTACACCTTC.

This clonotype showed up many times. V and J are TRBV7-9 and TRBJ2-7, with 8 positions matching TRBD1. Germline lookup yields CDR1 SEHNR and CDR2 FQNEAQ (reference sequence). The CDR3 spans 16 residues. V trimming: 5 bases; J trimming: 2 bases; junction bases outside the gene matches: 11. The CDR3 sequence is CASSPTDGQGTYEQYF. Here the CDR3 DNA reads TGTGCCAGCAGCCCAACGGACGGACAGGGAACCTACGAGCAGTACTTC. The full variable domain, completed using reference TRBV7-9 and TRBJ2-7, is DTGVSQNPRHKITKRGQNVTFRCDPISEHNRLYWYRQTLGQGPEFLTYFQNEAQLEKSRLLSDRFSAERPKGSFSTLEIQRTEQGDSAMYLCASSPTDGQGTYEQYFGPGTRLTVT.